The present entry profiles one TCR beta chain with its context. The J segment lost 7 bases and the V segment lost 9 bases, leaving 14 bases of the junction unmatched. Germline V CDR1 and CDR2: MNHNS, SASEGT. This CDR3 contains 15 residues. Synthesis of TCR beta cDNA was carried out from 500 ng total RNA with a constant-region primer. Modified slightly, ARM-PCR produced TCR beta libraries over three nested multiplex PCR rounds. A C-beta reverse primer was combined with TRBV1-TRBV30 forward primers in the first two PCR rounds, and each round had ten to eleven cycles. TCRdb recomputed calls from the multiplex PCR reads with MiXCR, one row per CDR3 protein. The table shows under 110,000 distinct CDR3 sequences, with about 67% occurring only once. The sample belongs to a study of tumor-infiltrating lymphocytes in primary liver carcinoma. Scientists recovered RNA and DNA together from about 21-30 mg of unsorted bulk tissue. Patients had chronic HBV infection and were treatment-naive.

What was sequenced was liver tumor tissue from sampling region 2. This sample's subset: tumor region T2, inferior pole. The clonotype originates from a woman aged 55 to 70 with primary liver carcinoma and hepatitis B virus infection. This chain uses TRBV6-1 with TRBJ2-7, with TRBD2 matching 11 bases. CDR3 region: CARSCTSGSNYEQYF. CDR3 nucleotides: TGTGCCAGAAGTTGTACTAGCGGGAGCAACTATGAGCAGTACTTC.